This T cell receptor (beta chain) was observed in a study of early stage breast cancer tumors. About the study: ER+/PR+/HER2- status applied to twelve of 16 invasive breast tumors. The study, taken as a whole, reports: Functional markers like CD4, CD8 and FOXP3 were missed in bulk sequencing. Tumors had about 2.3-fold higher T cell density than normal breast.

Sequencing was performed with immunoSEQ multiplex PCR; in TCRdb, only in-frame clones are kept and a portion is missing. The sample lists about 30,000 clones; approximately 72% were seen once. Concerning this clone itself: The antigen is undetermined.

Losses at the gene ends were 4 bases for V and 2 bases for J; bases not matched to a gene: 4. The CDR3 is made up of 15 amino acids. The TCR originated in a person aged 45-65 years with breast cancer. The chain carries TRBV23-1 and TRBJ2-1, with 8 bases fitting TRBD1. TRBV23-1 is sorted into the ORF group, with uncertain function. The sample taken for sequencing was blood. The CDR3 loop is CASSPPQGAYNEQFF. CDR3 DNA sequence: TGCGCCAGCAGTCCCCCACAGGGGGCCTACAATGAGCAGTTCTTC.